This T cell receptor (beta chain) appears in the sequencing data of a study of T-cell reconstitution after alpha-beta-depleted transplantation in children. Unique molecular identifiers featured in how the TCRbeta library was prepared. TCRdb re-derived calls from the PCR reads in MiXCR, one entry per CDR3 protein. Seen here are a few hundred thousand distinct CDR3 sequences, approximately 10% observed once, and the top ten hold 2% to 3%. Germline values: CDR1 SGHAT, CDR2 FQNNGV. The CDR3 runs 17 residues. V was clipped by 0 bases and J by 8 bases, with 20 bases between them. This rearrangement joins TRBV11-2 to TRBJ2-1; TRBD2 is a possible D gene (5 bases). This receptor was obtained from a human donor who donated a stem cell graft to a child with acute lymphoblastic leukemia. The sequences come from PBMCs from the stem cell graft donor, collected from the stem cell graft. In DNA form, the CDR3 reads TGTGCCAGCAGCTTAGATAGGTGGAACGGCGGGCCGGATGAGCAGTTCTTC. Translated: CASSLDRWNGGPDEQFF. Looking up the rest from reference TRBV11-2 and TRBJ2-1 gives the full variable domain: EAGVAQSPRYKIIEKRQSVAFWCNPISGHATLYWYQQILGQGPKLLIQFQNNGVVDDSQLPKDRFSAERLKGVDSTLKIQPAKLEDSAVYLCASSLDRWNGGPDEQFFGPGTRLTVL.